A single sample gave rise to the 24 T cell receptor beta chains below, sequenced in a study of T cell repertoires in cytomegalovirus infection. TCRdb used MiXCR to reprocess the reads, holding one entry per CDR3 protein. Of 300,000 to 400,000 distinct CDR3 sequences in the sample, 25% to 35% were seen once. Their cognate antigens are unknown. Sequencing used cultured PBMCs, obtained from culture after CMV antigen stimulation. The receptors derive from a human donor in good health (CMV status not recorded). Some clones in this sample may be carry-over from other donors' samples.

There are many counts of this clonotype. The chain couples TRBV7-2 to TRBJ1-4; 7 positions agree with TRBD1. The CDR3 is 16 amino acids. Germline-derived CDR1 and CDR2 are SGHTA and FQGNSA. J was trimmed by 4 bases and V by 5 bases; bases with no gene match: 10. The CDR3 coding sequence is TGTGCCAGCAGCCCAGGGCCGGGACAGTTTAATGAAAAACTGTTTTTT. Amino acid sequence: CASSPGPGQFNEKLFF.

The chain links TRBV12-3 or TRBV12-4 to TRBJ1-5, with D perhaps matching TRBD1 (5 bases). The CDR3 spans 12 residues. Deletions cut 8 bases from V and 6 bases from J, with 11 bases between. The CDR3 loop is CASAKGTQPQHF. Here the CDR3 DNA reads TGTGCCAGCGCCAAAGGGACTCAGCCCCAGCATTTT.

This clonotype was seen only a few times. V and J are TRBV7-9 and TRBJ1-1, with TRBD1 matching 7 bases. Germline trimming cut 5 bases from V and 4 bases from J; bases unmatched to any gene: 4. The CDR3 is 13 amino acids. From germline, CDR1 is SEHNR and CDR2 FQNEAQ (reference sequence). CDR3 bases: TGTGCCAGCAGCGACAGGGTTGGCACTGAAGCTTTCTTT. Its translation is CASSDRVGTEAFF.

This clonotype was seen a few times. This chain joins TRBV10-3 and TRBJ2-7; 7 bases align to TRBD1. V shed 2 bases, J shed 2 bases, and the junction held 3 bases outside the gene matches. The CDR3 is 14 amino acids. CDR1 is ENHRY and CDR2 is SYGVKD in the germline V gene. The CDR3 bases are TGTGCCATCAGTGAGCGTGGGACAGCCTACGAGCAGTACTTC. Translated: CAISERGTAYEQYF.

The chain uses TRBV6-5 and TRBJ1-2; D gene uncertain. V lost 0 bases, J lost 5 bases, and 13 bases lay in between. Germline CDR1 reads MNHEY; CDR2 reads SVGAGI. This CDR3 region has 15 residues. CDR3 DNA sequence: TGTGCCAGCAGTTACTCCTCGGACGGGAAGTATGGCTACACCTTC. Protein product: CASSYSSDGKYGYTF.

The chain recombines TRBV7-3 with TRBJ2-2, with TRBD2 matching over 8 bases. CDR3 size: 15 residues. CDR1 is SGHTA and CDR2 is FQGTGA in the germline V gene. The J segment lost 4 bases and the V segment lost 5 bases, leaving 6 bases of the junction unmatched. The CDR3 DNA sequence: TGTGCCAGCAGCCCCACTAGCGGACCCACCGGGGAGCTGTTTTTT. Translation: CASSPTSGPTGELFF.

This clonotype was seen only a few times. V gene TRBV5-6 combines with J gene TRBJ2-1; D gene unclear. CDR1 and CDR2 (germline): SGHDT, YYEEEE. Trimming stripped 4 bases from V and 1 base from J, with 9 bases between. This CDR3 is 14 amino acids long. The CDR3 sequence: CASSGQPSYNEQFF. CDR3 in DNA: TGTGCCAGCAGCGGCCAACCATCCTACAATGAGCAGTTCTTC.

Many counts were recorded for this clonotype. The CDR3 nucleotides are TGTGCCAGCAGACTAACGGACTCCTACGAGCAGTACTTC. Its protein product is CASRLTDSYEQYF. The V and J genes are TRBV6-2 or TRBV6-3 and TRBJ2-7; D call uncertain. The CDR3 is 13 residues long. Trimming removed 6 bases at V and 0 bases at J, with 9 bases between. Germline assignment: CDR1 MNHEY and CDR2 SVGEGT.

The chain combines TRBV12-3 or TRBV12-4 with TRBJ1-3; D call uncertain. CDR3 length: 13 amino acids. Trimming left V 3 bases short and J 0 bases short, with 3 bases between. DNA of the CDR3: TGTGCCAGCAGTTTTAACTCTGGAAACACCATATATTTT. Residues: CASSFNSGNTIYF.

This clonotype was counted at least ten times. This chain uses TRBV19 with TRBJ1-1, with 7 positions matching TRBD1. This CDR3 is 13 amino acids long. Trimming took 6 bases from V and 7 from J; bases not matched to a gene: 8. Germline assignment: CDR1 LNHDA and CDR2 SQIVND (reference sequence). Here the CDR3 reads CASRQQGKGEAFF. In DNA form, the CDR3 reads TGTGCCAGTAGGCAACAGGGGAAGGGTGAAGCTTTCTTT.

The chain employs TRBV28 and TRBJ2-5; D uncertain. The CDR3 spans 13 residues. Germline V CDR1 and CDR2: MDHEN, SYDVKM. The V and J ends lost 7 bases and 0 bases respectively, with 9 bases between them. The chain's CDR3 is CASTFTHQETQYF. The DNA of the CDR3 is TGTGCCAGCACCTTTACCCACCAAGAGACCCAGTACTTC.

This clonotype was seen more than once but under ten times. Written as DNA, the CDR3 is TGTGCCAGCAGTTTTAAGGATTCTTCACCCCTCCACTTT. Protein sequence: CASSFKDSSPLHF. V and J are TRBV12-3 or TRBV12-4 and TRBJ1-6; D gene unclear. The V end was cut by 3 bases, the J end by 9 bases, with 9 bases between. This CDR3 comprises 13 residues.

The chain has TRBV30 and TRBJ2-1; D not resolved. Germline CDR1 is GTSNPN and CDR2 is SVGIG (reference sequence). The CDR3 is 11 residues long. Deletions cut 3 bases from V and 4 bases from J, with 4 bases between. Here the CDR3 reads CAWSLYNEQFF. CDR3 nucleotide sequence: TGTGCCTGGAGCCTATACAATGAGCAGTTCTTC.

The rearrangement joins TRBV27 to TRBJ2-3; D is uncertain. With 6 bases removed from V and 1 base from J, the gap between germline ends came to 14 bases. CDR1 is MNHEY and CDR2 is SMNVEV in the germline V gene (reference sequence). This CDR3 is 15 amino acids long. The CDR3 loop is CASSHLARGTDTQYF. Written as DNA, the CDR3 is TGTGCCAGCAGCCACCTCGCGCGAGGCACAGATACGCAGTATTTT.

Ten or more counts support this clonotype. V gene TRBV2 combines with J gene TRBJ2-3; 9 bases agree with TRBD2. The ends lost 0 bases at V and 4 bases at J; junction bases unmatched: 11. The CDR3 extends over 18 amino acids. Germline V lookup: CDR1 SNHLY, CDR2 FYNNEI. CDR3 protein: CASSEALVAGDRADTQYF. The CDR3 DNA is TGTGCCAGCAGTGAAGCGTTAGTAGCGGGGGATCGAGCAGATACGCAGTATTTT. The full variable domain, with the rest looked up from reference TRBV2 and TRBJ2-3, is EPEVTQTPSHQVTQMGQEVILRCVPISNHLYFYWYRQILGQKVEFLVSFYNNEISEKSEIFDDQFSVERPDGSNFTLKIRSTKLEDSAMYFCASSEALVAGDRADTQYFGPGTRLTVL.

This clonotype was seen ten or more times. The chain recombines TRBV6-2 or TRBV6-3 with TRBJ1-1; possible D gene TRBD1, 5 bases. The CDR3 totals 13 residues. Germline V lookup: CDR1 MNHEY, CDR2 SVGEGT. V lost 4 bases and J lost 3, with 9 bases in between. The CDR3 here is CASSSRGHTEAFF. The CDR3 nucleotides read TGTGCCAGCAGTTCCCGGGGCCACACTGAAGCTTTCTTT.

This chain's CDR3 is CASRGGRGTYNEQFF. The CDR3 DNA sequence: TGTGCCAGCAGAGGCGGGAGAGGAACCTACAATGAGCAGTTCTTC. This chain connects TRBV5-4 to TRBJ2-1; TRBD2 agrees at 7 bases. V lost 5 bases and J lost 2; bases outside the gene matches: 7. CDR1 SGHNT and CDR2 YYREEE come from the germline V gene (reference sequence). This CDR3 spans 15 amino acids.

The genes are TRBV7-3 and TRBJ1-4; a possible D gene is TRBD1 (6 bases). The V gene's germline CDR1 is SGHTA and CDR2 FQGTGA. There are 15 residues in the CDR3. Trimming pared 5 bases from V and 8 bases from J, leaving 18 bases between. The CDR3 loop is CASSVTGRTGEKLFF. Here the CDR3 DNA reads TGTGCCAGCAGCGTTACAGGGAGGACGGGAGAAAAACTGTTTTTT.

This clonotype was observed once. The DNA of the CDR3 is TGTGCCAGAAGGAAGACAGGGATCTTTGGGCAGTACTTC. It encodes CARRKTGIFGQYF. The chain couples TRBV5-3 to TRBJ2-7, with 7 nucleotides matching TRBD1. TRBV5-3 is marked as an open reading frame, function uncertain. The V gene end was trimmed by 5 bases and the J gene end by 9 bases; junction bases not matched to a gene: 11. The CDR3 consists of 13 residues.

There are a few counts of this clonotype. Germline and junction disagree at one end, which may indicate a read error. The V and J genes are TRBV20-1 and TRBJ1-1, with 8 nucleotides matching TRBD1. Germline values: CDR1 DFQATT, CDR2 SNEGSKA (reference sequence). The CDR3 is 14 residues long. CDR3 nucleotides: TGTAGTGCCCAACTTCACACAGGGGGCACTGAAGCTTTCTTT. Translated: CSAQLHTGGTEAFF.

This sequence joins TRBV10-3 and TRBJ2-7, with TRBD2 matching 8 bases. Germline V gene lookup returns CDR1 ENHRY and CDR2 SYGVKD. The length of the CDR3 is 14 residues. The V and J ends lost 3 bases and 2 bases, in that order; junction bases with no gene match: 3. The DNA of the CDR3 is TGTGCCATCAGTGAAAGCGGGGGCCCCTACGAGCAGTACTTC. This sequence encodes CAISESGGPYEQYF.

This clonotype was seen repeatedly, ten times or more. The chain joins TRBV7-2 to TRBJ1-2; D not resolved. The germline gives CDR1 SGHTA, CDR2 FQGNSA. Trimming pared 5 bases from V and 8 bases from J, leaving 18 bases between. The CDR3 spans 14 residues. CDR3 sequence: CASSPQPGPEGYTF. Written as DNA, the CDR3 is TGTGCCAGCAGCCCTCAACCGGGTCCGGAAGGCTACACCTTC.

The chain has TRBV5-4 and TRBJ2-2; the D gene is possibly TRBD1 (5 bases). Germline V gives CDR1 SGHNT, CDR2 YYREEE (reference sequence). The CDR3 loop spans 15 amino acids. Trimming cost V 3 bases and J 0 bases, with 9 bases left between them. The CDR3 spells CASSSGFPNTGELFF. The CDR3 DNA reads as TGTGCCAGCAGCTCAGGGTTCCCGAACACCGGGGAGCTGTTTTTT.

The chain has TRBV5-1 and TRBJ1-6; 7 bases are a match to TRBD1. J lost 7 bases, V lost 5 bases, and 6 bases had no gene match. The CDR3 is 14 residues long. Looked up from germline, CDR1 is SGHRS and CDR2 is YFSETQ. CDR3 loop: CASRPGQPNSPLHF. The CDR3 nucleotides read TGCGCCAGCAGACCGGGACAGCCAAATTCACCCCTCCACTTT.